This T cell receptor (beta chain) was documented in a study of T cell responses to AZD1222 COVID-19 vaccine. As for this clone: Its antigen is still unknown.

The assay was immunoSEQ multiplex PCR, and TCRdb's table has in-frame clones only and misses some. In the table there are 100,000 or so clones, more than 75% of which are singletons. Trimming stripped 7 bases from V and 7 bases from J, with 14 bases between. Germline V gene sequence: CDR1 SEHNR, CDR2 FQNEAQ (reference sequence). The CDR3 runs to 13 residues. Study-wide results and limits: Only after the peak T cell response were repertoires sampled. Donors were mostly white British, more females; clonal diversity possibly underestimated.

The TCR sequence derives from an adult in good health. The sample consisted of peripheral blood, taken on day 0 of AZD1222 vaccination. J is TRBJ1-5 and V is TRBV7-9, with a tentative D call TRBD1 (6 bases). CDR3 in amino acids: CASTLGAGQPQHF. Written as DNA, the CDR3 is TGTGCCAGCACCCTGGGGGCTGGGCAGCCCCAGCATTTT.